The 11 T cell receptor beta chains listed next were all sequenced from one sample in a study of control samples from healthy donors and cancer patients. TCRdb's copy holds only in-frame clones and misses some; the assay was immunoSEQ multiplex PCR. This sample has 120,000 or so clones, with roughly nine tenths found just once. The specimen was blood. The receptors were gathered from a woman in her late teens or twenties in good health.

CDR3 residues: CASSRDRNNSPLHF. CDR3 nucleotide sequence: TGTGCCAGCAGTCGGGACAGGAATAATTCACCCCTCCACTTT. V gene TRBV6-6 combines with J gene TRBJ1-6; 8 positions match TRBD1. V dropped 5 bases and J dropped 5; count of bases not matched to a gene: 2. Germline V gene sequence: CDR1 MNHNY, CDR2 SVGAGI (reference sequence). CDR3 length: 14 amino acids.

This clone was observed many times. The chain employs TRBV27 and TRBJ2-5; 15 bases match TRBD2. The J segment lost 5 bases and the V segment lost 0 bases, leaving 10 bases of the junction unmatched. Germline V gene sequence: CDR1 MNHEY, CDR2 SMNVEV (reference sequence). The CDR3 is made up of 19 amino acids. CDR3 sequence reads: CASSLSPGTSGRPWETQYF. The CDR3 DNA reads as TGTGCCAGCAGTTTATCCCCGGGGACTAGCGGGAGGCCTTGGGAGACCCAGTACTTC.

The sample holds a few counts of this clone. The chain is built from TRBV1 and TRBJ2-7. TRBV1 is tagged as a pseudogene. The CDR3 is 12 residues long. CDR3 bases: TGCACCTTCCGTAAGGGTACCTACGAGCAGTACTTC. It translates to CTFRKGTYEQYF.

V usage is TRBV4-3 and J usage is TRBJ2-3; 7 bases map to TRBD1. J was trimmed by 0 bases and V by 0 bases; bases with no gene match: 9. Germline-derived CDR1 and CDR2 are LGHNA and YSLEER. The CDR3 covers 18 residues. The DNA for the CDR3 is TGCGCCAGCAGCCAAGAAAGTCAGAACAGGGGTAGCACAGATACGCAGTATTTT. It codes for CASSQESQNRGSTDTQYF.

V gene TRBV6-2 or TRBV6-3 combines with J gene TRBJ1-1; D remains ambiguous. Germline-derived CDR1 and CDR2 are MNHEY and SVGEGT. V lost 4 bases to trimming and J lost 7 bases, with 7 bases between them. The CDR3 spans 11 residues. As DNA, the CDR3 is TGTGCCAGCAGTTCCCGGCTTGAAGCTTTCTTT. Translated: CASSSRLEAFF.

The V gene is TRBV7-6, the J gene TRBJ2-2; 7 bases line up with TRBD2. CDR1 is SGHVS and CDR2 is FNYEAQ in the germline V gene. This CDR3 has 15 amino acids. V lost 4 bases to trimming and J lost 8 bases; unmatched junction nucleotides: 10. The CDR3 here is CASSSPRGEGGELFF. The CDR3 DNA is TGTGCCAGCAGCTCCCCCCGGGGGGAAGGGGGGGAGCTGTTTTTT.

The CDR3 DNA reads TGTGCCAGCAGCTCAACCTCATCGGGGGCCCAGTACTTC. Translation: CASSSTSSGAQYF. The V call is TRBV7-3, the J call TRBJ2-5; TRBD2 is a possible D gene (6 bases). Trimming removed 4 bases from V and 9 bases from J, with 15 bases in between. This CDR3 comprises 13 residues. The germline CDR1 and CDR2 sequences are SGHTA and FQGTGA. Variable domain in full (rest from reference TRBV7-3 and TRBJ2-5): GAGVSQTPSNKVTEKGKYVELRCDPISGHTALYWYRQSLGQGPEFLIYFQGTGAADDSGLPNDRFFAVRPEGSVSTLKIQRTERGDSAVYLCASSSTSSGAQYFGPGTRLLVL.

The chain joins TRBV28 to TRBJ2-4; TRBD2 might be the D (7 bases). CDR3 length: 15 residues. The V and J ends lost 1 base and 6 bases respectively, with 13 bases between them. Per germline, CDR1 MDHEN and CDR2 SYDVKM. As DNA, the CDR3 is TGTGCCAGCAGTTTATCGGGGGGCCTGATAAACATTCAGTACTTC. It translates to CASSLSGGLINIQYF.

CDR3 loop: CASSWTSGGAVETQYF. CDR3 sequence (DNA): TGTGCCAGCAGCTGGACTAGCGGGGGGGCGGTTGAGACCCAGTACTTC. V usage is TRBV13 and J usage is TRBJ2-5; the match to TRBD2 covers 15 bases. V lost 4 bases and J lost 5; bases outside the gene matches: 5. The CDR3 has 16 residues. Looked up from germline, CDR1 is PRHDT and CDR2 is FYEKMQ (reference sequence).

The chain carries TRBV5-1 and TRBJ1-3; TRBD1 is a possible D gene (6 bases). Germline-derived CDR1 and CDR2 are SGHRS and YFSETQ. Trimming removed 3 bases from V and 0 bases from J, with 19 bases in between. The CDR3 totals 18 residues. Here the CDR3 DNA reads TGCGCCAGCAGCTCGCACCAGGGGACGCATAGCTCTGGAAACACCATATATTTT. It translates to CASSSHQGTHSSGNTIYF.

The V and J genes are TRBV5-6 and TRBJ1-1; D unclear. The V end was cut by 2 bases, the J end by 8 bases, with 13 bases between. This CDR3 contains 13 residues. The germline V gene encodes CDR1 SGHDT and CDR2 YYEEEE. The CDR3 sequence is CASSFGRTPEAFF. The CDR3 DNA follows: TGTGCCAGCAGCTTTGGCAGGACTCCCGAAGCTTTCTTT. The full variable domain, rest sourced from reference TRBV5-6 and TRBJ1-1, is DAGVTQSPTHLIKTRGQQVTLRCSPKSGHDTVSWYQQALGQGPQFIFQYYEEEERQRGNFPDRFSGHQFPNYSSELNVNALLLGDSALYLCASSFGRTPEAFFGQGTRLTVV.